These T cell receptor beta chains were read from a single sample in a study of T cell repertoires in cytomegalovirus infection. Each CDR3 protein gets one entry after TCRdb re-called the reads with MiXCR. Of about 740,000 distinct CDR3 sequences detected, 33% appear once; the ten largest clones hold roughly 18%. Their recognized antigens are unknown. The specimen comprised cultured PBMCs, sampled from culture after CMV antigen stimulation. These receptors all stem from a human donor in good health (CMV status not recorded). Some clones in this sample may be carry-over from other donors' samples. Each CDR3 is given with its conserved first and last residue. The D gene is left open where the match is weak. The size entry is marked missing in some rows and otherwise reads once, few, many or a size class.

14	TRBV20-1	few	TRBD1	TRBJ2-7	CSARIPGQGSEQYF	TGCAGTGCTAGAATTCCGGGACAGGGTTCTGAGCAGTACTTC
16	TRBV5-4	-	TRBD2	TRBJ2-1	CASSSSGRSSYNEQFF	TGTGCCAGCAGCTCTAGCGGGAGGAGCTCCTACAATGAGCAGTTCTTC
13	TRBV18	few	-	TRBJ1-1	CASSPEFSTEAFF	TGTGCCAGCTCACCGGAGTTTAGCACTGAAGCTTTCTTT
14	TRBV6-5	-	TRBD1	TRBJ1-1	CASREQGIITEAFF	TGTGCCAGCAGGGAACAGGGGATTATAACTGAAGCTTTCTTT
13	TRBV2	-	-	TRBJ2-1	CASVDSFYNEQFF	TGTGCCAGCGTGGACAGTTTTTACAATGAGCAGTTCTTC
14	TRBV7-2	few	-	TRBJ1-6	CASSPTLVNSPLHF	TGTGCCAGCAGCCCGACTCTGGTTAATTCACCCCTCCACTTT
15	TRBV11-3	few	TRBD2	TRBJ2-3	CASSPRGGLADTQYF	TGTGCCAGCAGCCCCCGGGGGGGCCTCGCAGATACGCAGTATTTT
13	TRBV7-2	-	-	TRBJ2-7	CASSLYESYEQYF	TGTGCCAGCAGCTTATATGAGTCGTACGAGCAGTACTTC
15	TRBV6-5	few	-	TRBJ2-7	CASSVAGQGDYEQYF	TGTGCCAGCAGTGTAGCGGGACAGGGAGACTACGAGCAGTACTTC
14	TRBV5-1	-	-	TRBJ1-1	CASSSLPTVTEAFF	TGCGCCAGCAGCTCCCTGCCCACGGTGACTGAAGCTTTCTTT
15	TRBV11-2	-	-	TRBJ2-2	CASSQGWGTAGELFF	TGTGCCAGCAGCCAGGGGTGGGGGACGGCCGGGGAGCTGTTTTTT
15	TRBV15	-	TRBD1	TRBJ2-7	CATRHPGTADYEQYF	TGTGCCACCAGACATCCCGGGACAGCGGACTACGAGCAGTACTTC
16	TRBV7-8	-	TRBD1	TRBJ1-6	CASSVPGTGGNSPLHF	TGTGCCAGCAGCGTCCCCGGGACAGGGGGCAATTCACCCCTCCACTTT
16	TRBV12-3/TRBV12-4	-	-	TRBJ1-5	CASSFGSTLSNQPQHF	TGTGCCAGCAGTTTTGGGAGCACGCTAAGCAATCAGCCCCAGCATTTT
13	TRBV7-6	-	-	TRBJ2-1	CASSLEGNSEQFF	TGTGCCAGCAGCTTAGAGGGGAACAGTGAGCAGTTCTTC
12	TRBV6-2/TRBV6-3	-	-	TRBJ2-1	CASSYFDSEQFF	TGTGCCAGCAGTTACTTTGACAGTGAGCAGTTCTTC
11	TRBV6-1	-	-	TRBJ2-7	CATSMSYEQYF	TGTGCCACCAGTATGTCCTACGAGCAGTACTTC
16	TRBV7-2	few	TRBD1	TRBJ2-7	CASSLGTATGNYEQYF	TGTGCCAGCAGCTTGGGGACAGCGACCGGAAACTACGAGCAGTACTTC
12	TRBV25-1	few	-	TRBJ2-4	CASSGPKDIQYF	TGTGCCAGCAGTGGGCCCAAGGACATTCAGTACTTC
16	TRBV27	few	TRBD1	TRBJ2-1	CASSSKRDRGYNEQFF	TGTGCCAGCAGTTCCAAACGGGACAGGGGGTACAATGAGCAGTTCTTC
15	TRBV7-2	many	-	TRBJ2-3	CASSSPRQDTDTQYF	TGTGCCAGCAGCTCTCCGAGACAGGACACAGATACGCAGTATTTT
13	TRBV29-1	-	-	TRBJ1-5	CSVKQGRNQPQHF	TGCAGCGTTAAACAGGGTAGGAATCAGCCCCAGCATTTT
16	TRBV20-1	-	TRBD1	TRBJ2-1	CSARDPRGGQYNEQFF	TGCAGTGCTAGAGATCCCCGAGGGGGCCAGTACAATGAGCAGTTCTTC
12	TRBV7-8	many	-	TRBJ2-3	CASSFRIDTQYF	TGTGCCAGCAGCTTTCGGATTGATACGCAGTATTTT
15	TRBV6-1	few	TRBD2	TRBJ2-1	CASRERGKGRNEQFF	TGTGCCAGCAGAGAGCGGGGGAAAGGAAGGAATGAGCAGTTCTTC
13	TRBV29-1	-	TRBD1	TRBJ2-2	CSARQGSSGELFF	TGCAGCGCCCGACAGGGCTCTAGCGGGGAGCTGTTTTTT
12	TRBV7-9	-	-	TRBJ2-7	CASSLTSTQQYF	TGTGCCAGCAGCTTGACATCTACGCAGCAGTACTTC
14	TRBV20-1	-	-	TRBJ1-6	CSASSGAYNSPLHF	TGCAGTGCTTCTTCGGGAGCCTATAATTCACCCCTCCACTTT
14	TRBV30	-	-	TRBJ1-2	CAWNLGQDMGGYTF	TGTGCCTGGAATTTGGGCCAGGATATGGGTGGCTACACCTTC
14	TRBV11-2	once	-	TRBJ1-1	CASSPRLGGTEAFF	TGTGCCAGCAGCCCCAGACTTGGGGGCACTGAAGCTTTCTTT
14	TRBV18	-	TRBD1	TRBJ2-7	CASHPDRVVSEQYF	TGTGCCAGCCACCCGGACAGGGTTGTGAGCGAGCAGTACTTC
15	TRBV12-3/TRBV12-4	-	-	TRBJ2-5	CASSFGGVVSETQYF	TGTGCCAGCAGTTTTGGTGGGGTGGTGTCTGAGACCCAGTACTTC
14	TRBV27	-	-	TRBJ1-6	CASSKGVSNSPLHF	TGTGCCAGCAGTAAGGGGGTGTCAAATTCACCCCTCCACTTT
14	TRBV10-3	few	-	TRBJ1-3	CAISGGSSGNTIYF	TGTGCCATCAGTGGAGGGAGCTCTGGAAACACCATATATTTT
14	TRBV7-6	-	-	TRBJ2-2	CASSPSEGPGELFF	TGTGCCAGCAGCCCGTCGGAGGGCCCCGGGGAGCTGTTTTTT
17	TRBV14	-	-	TRBJ2-2	CASSRGRQAANTGELFF	TGTGCCAGCAGCCGAGGCCGACAGGCAGCAAACACCGGGGAGCTGTTTTTT
15	TRBV7-3	-	-	TRBJ1-1	CASSSPTQLNTEAFF	TGTGCCAGCAGCTCCCCGACACAGTTAAACACTGAAGCTTTCTTT
17	TRBV7-9	-	-	TRBJ2-7	CASSLASGGSGDYEQYF	TGTGCCAGCAGCTTAGCGAGTGGAGGCAGCGGTGACTACGAGCAGTACTTC
11	TRBV11-2	few	-	TRBJ1-1	CASSLSAEAFF	TGTGCCAGCAGCTTAAGCGCTGAAGCTTTCTTT
16	TRBV6-2/TRBV6-3	few	TRBD1	TRBJ2-7	CASSQPYRGSSYEQYF	TGTGCCAGCAGCCAACCGTACAGGGGCAGCTCCTACGAGCAGTACTTC
15	TRBV28	-	TRBD2	TRBJ2-7	CASSTRLAGAYEQYF	TGTGCCAGCAGTACTAGACTAGCGGGGGCCTACGAGCAGTACTTC
16	TRBV28	-	-	TRBJ2-7	CASSSHWMGNSYEQYF	TGTGCCAGCAGTTCCCACTGGATGGGCAACTCCTACGAGCAGTACTTC
15	TRBV12-3/TRBV12-4	few	TRBD1	TRBJ2-1	CASSPLATGGNEQFF	TGTGCCAGCAGCCCCTTGGCAACAGGGGGCAATGAGCAGTTCTTC
15	TRBV28	few	-	TRBJ2-2	CASSPFYSSTGELFF	TGTGCCAGCAGCCCCTTTTATTCCTCGACCGGGGAGCTGTTTTTT
13	TRBV20-1	-	-	TRBJ2-7	CSARGNFLDEQYF	TGCAGTGCTAGAGGGAACTTTCTAGACGAGCAGTACTTC
15	TRBV20-1	-	-	TRBJ1-5	CSAVSGARSNQPQHF	TGCAGTGCGGTCTCGGGGGCCCGTAGCAATCAGCCCCAGCATTTT
12	TRBV12-3/TRBV12-4	-	TRBD1	TRBJ2-7	CASSLEGQGEYF	TGTGCCAGCAGTTTAGAAGGACAGGGAGAATACTTC